A single sample gave rise to the 22 T cell receptor beta chains below, sequenced in a study of blood T cell repertoires in COVID-19. The method was immunoSEQ multiplex PCR; TCRdb's version includes in-frame clones alone and lacks a portion of them. Among 160,000 or so clones listed, 82% were seen once. Sequencing used PBMCs or T cells enriched from blood (not recorded which). These receptors were collected from a man between 60 and 75 years old who had recovered from COVID-19.

This clone has at least ten counts. The chain links TRBV11-2 to TRBJ2-7; 9 bases align to TRBD2. The CDR3 sequence is 16 residues long. The V gene's germline CDR1 is SGHAT and CDR2 FQNNGV. Trimming took 2 bases from V and 1 from J; bases not matched to a gene: 6. This CDR3 reads CASSLPSGMTSYEQYF. The CDR3 DNA reads as TGTGCCAGCAGCTTACCTAGCGGGATGACGTCCTACGAGCAGTACTTC.

In its sample, this clone was seen a few times. V is TRBV5-1 and J is TRBJ1-2, with 12 bases lining up with TRBD1. Looked up from germline, CDR1 is SGHRS and CDR2 is YFSETQ. The CDR3 length is 18 residues. V lost 0 bases, J lost 2 bases, and 8 bases stayed unmatched. The CDR3: CASSLAPGQGATNYGYTF. CDR3 sequence (DNA): TGCGCCAGCAGCTTGGCTCCGGGACAGGGGGCGACCAACTATGGCTACACCTTC.

This clone was seen just once. This chain connects TRBV3-1 (or the pseudogene TRBV3-2) to TRBJ1-3; TRBD1 is a possible D gene (5 bases). The germline CDR1 and CDR2 sequences are LGHDT and YNNKEL (reference sequence). The ends were cut back, 7 bases at V and 4 bases at J, with 11 bases in the middle. CDR3 length equals 13 residues. The chain's CDR3 is CASNGGSGNTIYF. CDR3 DNA: TGTGCCAGCAATGGGGGGTCCGGAAACACCATATATTTT.

The chain employs TRBV5-1 and TRBJ2-2; 9 nucleotides match TRBD1. This CDR3 is 18 amino acids long. The V gene's germline CDR1 is SGHRS and CDR2 YFSETQ. With V trimmed by 2 bases and J by 0 bases, 8 bases remained unmatched. Here the CDR3 DNA reads TGCGCCAGCAGCTTATCCGGGACAGGGTCTTCGAACACCGGGGAGCTGTTTTTT. It specifies CASSLSGTGSSNTGELFF. Filled out from reference TRBV5-1 and TRBJ2-2, the complete variable domain reads KAGVTQTPRYLIKTRGQQVTLSCSPISGHRSVSWYQQTPGQGLQFLFEYFSETQRNKGNFPGRFSGRQFSNSRSEMNVSTLELGDSALYLCASSLSGTGSSNTGELFFGEGSRLTVL.

The J gene is TRBJ2-1, the V gene TRBV11-2; 11 bases are shared with TRBD2. Germline V CDR1 and CDR2: SGHAT, FQNNGV. The CDR3 runs 18 residues. J lost 3 bases, V lost 7 bases, and 14 bases had no gene match. The DNA for the CDR3 is TGTGCCAGCACCAAAGTTAGGGCTAGCGGGGGGCTCTACAATGAGCAGTTCTTC. Its translation: CASTKVRASGGLYNEQFF.

This chain uses TRBV18 with TRBJ2-2; weak D call: TRBD1 (6 bases). The CDR3 totals 17 residues. CDR1 is KGHSH, CDR2 LQKENI, per germline. V was shortened by 3 bases and J by 6 bases, with 20 bases between the two germline ends. CDR3 sequence: CASSPVGQSQSAGELFF. The CDR3 region has the DNA TGTGCCAGCTCACCGGTGGGACAAAGTCAGTCGGCCGGGGAGCTGTTTTTT.

This sequence joins TRBV2 and TRBJ2-5, with D perhaps TRBD1 (6 bases). CDR1 SNHLY and CDR2 FYNNEI come from the germline V gene. The V end was cut by 6 bases, the J end by 3 bases, with 17 bases between. CDR3 length: 15 residues. For the CDR3, the DNA is TGTGCCAGCAGCACAGGGACGTCGACCGAAGAGACCCAGTACTTC. Translated: CASSTGTSTEETQYF. Looking up the rest from reference TRBV2 and TRBJ2-5 gives the full variable domain: EPEVTQTPSHQVTQMGQEVILRCVPISNHLYFYWYRQILGQKVEFLVSFYNNEISEKSEIFDDQFSVERPDGSNFTLKIRSTKLEDSAMYFCASSTGTSTEETQYFGPGTRLLVL.

This clone has a single count. The chain recombines TRBV3-1 (or the pseudogene TRBV3-2) with TRBJ2-5; TRBD2 might be the D (6 bases). CDR1 is LGHDT, CDR2 YNNKEL, per germline (reference sequence). This CDR3 is built from 16 residues. Trimming stripped 6 bases from V and 5 bases from J, with 22 bases between. CDR3 sequence reads: CASSGGSGGDLETQYF. In DNA form, the CDR3 reads TGTGCCAGCAGTGGGGGATCTGGCGGGGATTTGGAGACCCAGTACTTC.

This clone was seen repeatedly, ten times or more. The V gene is TRBV29-1, the J gene TRBJ2-5; TRBD2 matches 10 bases. There are 12 residues in the CDR3. Germline CDR1 SQVTM, CDR2 ANQGSEA. V shed 7 bases and J 5 bases; nucleotides not matched to a gene: 4. DNA of the CDR3: TGCAGCGCTGGGACTAGCGAGGAGACCCAGTACTTC. Its protein is CSAGTSEETQYF.

The rearrangement links TRBV6-5 to TRBJ2-1, with TRBD1 identical over 9 bases. CDR1 is MNHEY, CDR2 SVGAGI, per germline. Trimming took 2 bases from V and 2 from J; bases not matched to a gene: 4. CDR3 length: 16 residues. Written as DNA, the CDR3 is TGTGCCAGCAGTTACCCGGACAGGGGCACCTACAATGAGCAGTTCTTC. Amino acid sequence: CASSYPDRGTYNEQFF.

Only a few counts were recorded for this clone. This rearrangement joins TRBV28 to TRBJ1-5, with 7 nucleotides matching TRBD1. With 6 bases clipped from V and 11 bases from J, the junction kept 13 bases outside the gene matches. The CDR3 has 14 amino acids. The germline V gene has CDR1 MDHEN and CDR2 SYDVKM. The CDR3 protein is CASSFDRDELSQHF. The DNA for the CDR3 is TGTGCCAGCAGCTTCGACAGGGACGAATTATCCCAGCATTTT.

The sample holds one count of this clone. J is TRBJ2-2 and V is TRBV5-4, with 8 bases that match TRBD1. V lost 0 bases to trimming and J lost 6 bases; unmatched junction nucleotides: 4. CDR3 size: 15 residues. Germline V lookup: CDR1 SGHNT, CDR2 YYREEE (reference sequence). The CDR3, as DNA: TGTGCCAGCAGCTTGGGGACAGGGTGGGCCGGGGAGCTGTTTTTT. It encodes CASSLGTGWAGELFF.

CDR3 sequence reads: CASSQDRGLYTEAFF. DNA for the CDR3: TGTGCCAGCAGCCAAGACAGGGGGCTATACACTGAAGCTTTCTTT. This chain links TRBV14 with TRBJ1-1, with TRBD1 matching over 8 bases. Trimming removed 0 bases from V and 3 bases from J; junction bases left unmatched: 3. From germline, CDR1 is SGHDN and CDR2 FVKESK. There are 15 residues in the CDR3.

As DNA, the CDR3 is TGCGCCAGCAGCCTATGGACAGGACAAAACTCTGGAAACACCATATATTTT. It is translated as CASSLWTGQNSGNTIYF. V gene TRBV5-1 combines with J gene TRBJ1-3; 7 bases fit TRBD1. Germline V lookup: CDR1 SGHRS, CDR2 YFSETQ. The CDR3 has 17 amino acids. V was clipped by 4 bases and J by 0 bases; unmatched bases: 10.

The genes are TRBV7-6 and TRBJ2-2, with 7 nucleotides matching TRBD1. Germline CDR1 SGHVS, CDR2 FNYEAQ. V shed 3 bases and J 1 base; nucleotides not matched to a gene: 2. This CDR3 region has 15 residues. The CDR3 loop is CASSLGQKNTGELFF. In DNA form, the CDR3 reads TGTGCCAGCAGCTTGGGACAGAAGAACACCGGGGAGCTGTTTTTT.

The count of this clone is one. The chain has TRBV5-1 and TRBJ2-3, with D tentatively TRBD2 (5 bases). Germline CDR1 reads SGHRS; CDR2 reads YFSETQ. The length of the CDR3 is 16 residues. V lost 0 bases and J 2 bases, leaving 13 bases between the germline ends. DNA for the CDR3: TGCGCCAGCAGCTTGGCCTTAGGACTTCCCACAGATACGCAGTATTTT. This sequence encodes CASSLALGLPTDTQYF.

This clone was counted only a few times. The chain employs TRBV27 and TRBJ2-3; unclear D gene. From germline, CDR1 is MNHEY and CDR2 SMNVEV (reference sequence). V shed 2 bases and J shed 2 bases, with 11 bases lying between them. This CDR3 region has 15 residues. The CDR3 DNA sequence: TGTGCCAGCAGTTTACAAGTAGCTTCCACAGATACGCAGTATTTT. Translated, it gives CASSLQVASTDTQYF.

The chain couples TRBV7-2 to TRBJ2-1; tentative D call: TRBD2 (6 bases). CDR1 is SGHTA and CDR2 is FQGNSA in the germline V gene. V lost 6 bases to trimming and J lost 7 bases, with 22 bases between them. CDR3 length: 16 amino acids. CDR3 loop: CASSQRGTSVGNEQFF. The CDR3 bases are TGTGCCAGCAGTCAACGGGGGACCTCCGTCGGGAATGAGCAGTTCTTC.

The CDR3 is CASSLGPYQETQYF. The DNA for the CDR3 is TGCGCCAGCAGCCTGGGGCCATACCAAGAGACCCAGTACTTC. This chain uses TRBV5-1 with TRBJ2-5, with a possible D match to TRBD1 (5 bases). Trimming pared 4 bases from V and 0 bases from J, leaving 10 bases between. Germline assignment: CDR1 SGHRS and CDR2 YFSETQ. CDR3 length: 14 amino acids.

V is TRBV15 and J is TRBJ2-1; D is undetermined. Trimming took off 3 bases at V and 0 bases at J, with 6 bases between the two ends. Germline V CDR1 and CDR2: LNHNV, YYDKDF (reference sequence). This CDR3 contains 14 residues. The chain's CDR3 is CATSRRSSYNEQFF. In nucleotides, the CDR3 is TGTGCCACCAGCAGGCGGAGCTCCTACAATGAGCAGTTCTTC.

The chain couples TRBV3-1 (or the pseudogene TRBV3-2) to TRBJ2-3, with 8 bases aligning to TRBD2. CDR1 LGHDT and CDR2 YNNKEL come from the germline V gene (reference sequence). The CDR3 totals 15 residues. The V and J ends lost 4 bases and 3 bases, in that order; junction bases with no gene match: 6. Written as DNA, the CDR3 is TGTGCCAGCAGCCCCGGGGCTAGCGGGACAGATACGCAGTATTTT. Translated: CASSPGASGTDTQYF.

The chain carries TRBV18 and TRBJ1-1; D gene unclear. Trimming took off 3 bases at V and 9 bases at J, with 14 bases between the two ends. The CDR3 covers 13 residues. Germline V gene sequence: CDR1 KGHSH, CDR2 LQKENI. CDR3 bases: TGTGCCAGCTCACCTAAGGAATCAGGTCAAGCTTTCTTT. This sequence encodes CASSPKESGQAFF.